The T cell receptor (beta chain) described here comes from a study of T-cell memory formation after mild COVID-19. Study-wide context: There were largely donor-specific TCR clusters. Overall study findings and caveats: Clones that contracted from day 15 to 85 had balanced CD4/CD8; later expanders were CD4+ biased.

UMIs and sample barcodes were carried by the TCR alpha and TCR beta cDNA libraries that 5'RACE produced using constant-segment primers. Each CDR3 protein gets one entry after TCRdb re-called the 5' RACE reads with MiXCR. The table includes about 130,000 distinct CDR3 sequences, less than 6.5% detected once. Ten or more counts support this clonotype. Its antigen is not known. CDR1 MGHRA and CDR2 YSYEKL come from the germline V gene. This CDR3 region has 17 residues. Trimming took off 1 base at V and 3 bases at J, with 15 bases between the two ends. This clonotype was sampled from an adult woman who had mild COVID-19 (a few samples of this study predate the infection). Cell type and time point are not known. The sequenced material came from PBMCs or a T cell subset sorted from them (not recorded which). This sequence joins TRBV4-1 and TRBJ2-2; D may be TRBD1 or TRBD2 (6 bases each). The CDR3 sequence: CASSQALGGLYTGELFF. CDR3 bases: TGCGCCAGCAGCCAAGCATTAGGGGGACTGTACACCGGGGAGCTGTTTTTT.